The 20 T cell receptor beta chains below were found in one sample sequenced in a study of T cells in Graves' hyperthyroidism and ophthalmopathy. Using RNA transcripts as the source, TCR beta CDR3 regions were amplified. The HTBI primer set drove a first-round RT-PCR of the TCR CDR3. TCRdb ran MiXCR on the multiplex PCR reads and lists one entry per CDR3 protein. The data contain approximately 380,000 distinct CDR3 sequences, roughly 19% of them seen just once; the ten biggest clones take up 3.7%. The specimen sequenced was blood. The receptor set was obtained from a woman between 18 and 29 years old with Graves' hyperthyroidism.

Note on this clonotype: A much more abundant neighbour one base away suggests this may be a read error. The rearrangement links TRBV6-2 or TRBV6-3 to TRBJ2-7; unclear D gene. This CDR3 has 12 residues. From germline, CDR1 is MNHEY and CDR2 SVGEGT. As DNA, the CDR3 is TGTGCCAGCAGTTTTCTGTCCTACGAGCAGTGCTTC. This codes for CASSFLSYEQCF.

This clonotype was found many times. The CDR3 sequence is CASSLIPTSSYEQYF. The CDR3 DNA sequence: TGTGCCAGCAGCTTAATCCCTACTAGTTCCTACGAGCAGTACTTC. The chain combines TRBV11-2 with TRBJ2-7, with D possibly matching TRBD2 (5 bases). The CDR3 extends over 15 amino acids. Germline V gene sequence: CDR1 SGHAT, CDR2 FQNNGV. The V end was cut by 2 bases, the J end by 1 base, with 12 bases between.

This clonotype was counted at least ten times. CDR3 amino acids: CASNRGLGNQPQHF. CDR3 bases: TGTGCCAGCAACAGGGGCCTTGGCAATCAGCCCCAGCATTTT. The chain is built from TRBV2 and TRBJ1-5; 7 nucleotides align to TRBD1. Germline V gives CDR1 SNHLY, CDR2 FYNNEI. The CDR3 extends over 14 amino acids. J gave up 2 bases and V 7 bases, and 5 bases lay outside the gene matches.

This clonotype was seen only a few times. V usage is TRBV12-3 or TRBV12-4 and J usage is TRBJ1-5; D is ambiguous. The CDR3 consists of 13 residues. Trimming removed 2 bases from V and 5 bases from J, with 7 bases in between. The CDR3 DNA follows: TGTGCCAGCAGTTTATACAGTCATCAGCCCCAGCATTTT. Protein sequence: CASSLYSHQPQHF.

This clonotype was seen a handful of times. The chain carries TRBV7-2 and TRBJ2-2; D is uncertain. Germline CDR1 SGHTA, CDR2 FQGNSA. The V gene lost 2 bases and the J gene lost 15 bases, with 10 bases spanning the gap. The CDR3 loop spans 11 amino acids. The CDR3 DNA is TGTGCCAGCAGCTTACTTGCCCCGGTGTTTTTT. This translates into CASSLLAPVFF.

This clonotype has at least ten counts. The limits of the CDR3 on the DNA are not certain, so only TCRdb's listed CDR3 is given. This rearrangement joins TRBV5-1 to TRBJ1-2; the table assigns TRBD1, which was not confirmed against the DNA. CDR1 is SGHRS, CDR2 YFSETQ, per germline. The CDR3 has 16 amino acids, counting both end residues. CDR3 sequence reads: CASSFGPGHTNYGYTF.

At least ten counts were recorded for this clonotype. The chain recombines TRBV11-2 with TRBJ2-7; D gene unclear. This CDR3 has 14 residues. CDR1 and CDR2 from the germline V gene are SGHAT and FQNNGV. V was clipped by 0 bases and J by 2 bases, with 8 bases between them. CDR3 bases: TGTGCCAGCAGCTTAGAGGTATTTGCCTACGAGCAGTACTTC. It codes for CASSLEVFAYEQYF.

This clonotype was recorded at least ten times. J is TRBJ1-1 and V is TRBV29-1; no clear D gene. Germline V lookup: CDR1 SQVTM, CDR2 ANQGSEA. The V gene lost 4 bases and the J gene lost 1 base, with 4 bases spanning the gap. The CDR3 covers 11 residues. The CDR3 protein is CSVVENTEAFF. The CDR3 region has the DNA TGCAGCGTTGTCGAGAACACTGAAGCTTTCTTT.

This clonotype was seen at least ten times. The chain couples TRBV20-1 to TRBJ1-5; weak D call: TRBD1 (5 bases). Germline V gene sequence: CDR1 DFQATT, CDR2 SNEGSKA (reference sequence). Trimming took 3 bases from V and 5 from J, leaving 17 bases between them. The CDR3 covers 15 residues. The CDR3 DNA sequence: TGCAGTGCTAGGATGCAGGGTCTCCAATATCAGCCCCAGCATTTT. Translated: CSARMQGLQYQPQHF.

The chain combines TRBV15 with TRBJ2-7; unclear D gene. Germline CDR1 LNHNV, CDR2 YYDKDF (reference sequence). The V end lost 0 bases, the J end lost 3 bases, and 6 bases lay between the germline ends. The length of the CDR3 is 13 residues. In DNA, the CDR3 is TGTGCCACCAGCAGAGATGCAGGCTACGAGCAGTACTTC. Translated, it gives CATSRDAGYEQYF.

This clonotype was found many times. The DNA of the CDR3 is TGTGCCAGCAGCTCCTACAGGGAAGACTATGGCTACACCTTC. Translated: CASSSYREDYGYTF. The rearrangement uses TRBV7-2 and TRBJ1-2, with D maybe TRBD1 (6 bases). V lost 4 bases, J lost 3 bases, and 12 bases lay in between. The CDR3 extends over 14 amino acids. CDR1 and CDR2 from the germline V gene are SGHTA and FQGNSA.

This clonotype has just a few counts. The junction departs from germline at one end; a sequencing error may be responsible. This chain joins TRBV11-2 and TRBJ2-5; D may be TRBD1 or TRBD2 (6 bases each). This CDR3 spans 14 amino acids. Germline lookup yields CDR1 SGHAT and CDR2 FQNNGV. CDR3 bases: TGTGCCAGCAGCTTATCTGCAGGGGAGGAGACCAAGTACTTC. Protein sequence: CASSLSAGEETKYF.

This clonotype has ten or more counts. The V call is TRBV7-3, the J call TRBJ2-2; the D gene is possibly TRBD2 (5 bases). Trimming took off 6 bases at V and 0 bases at J, with 17 bases between the two ends. The CDR3 runs 17 residues. CDR1 is SGHTA and CDR2 is FQGTGA in the germline V gene. The CDR3 nucleotides are TGTGCCAGCAGTATGGCGGGCGCAAATTCGAACACCGGGGAGCTGTTTTTT. It encodes CASSMAGANSNTGELFF.

This clonotype was recorded at least ten times. The J gene is TRBJ1-2, the V gene TRBV2; 9 positions match TRBD1. Germline assignment: CDR1 SNHLY and CDR2 FYNNEI. There are 13 residues in the CDR3. Losses at the gene ends were 10 bases for V and 3 bases for J; bases not matched to a gene: 6. The DNA for the CDR3 is TGTGCCACCAGAAGGGACAGGGACTATGGCTACACCTTC. Protein sequence: CATRRDRDYGYTF.

This clonotype was found many times. The chain uses TRBV10-2 and TRBJ1-1, with 9 bases lining up with TRBD1. J lost 7 bases, V lost 5 bases, and 2 bases had no gene match. Looked up from germline, CDR1 is WSHSY and CDR2 is SAAADI. This CDR3 has 12 amino acids. The CDR3 sequence is CASSRTGVEAFF. In DNA form, the CDR3 reads TGCGCCAGCAGTAGGACAGGGGTTGAAGCTTTCTTT.

This clonotype was observed many times. The chain combines TRBV9 with TRBJ2-2, with TRBD1 identical over 8 bases. The length of the CDR3 is 15 residues. The V segment lost 4 bases and the J segment 6 bases; nucleotides outside the gene matches: 8. Germline V gene lookup returns CDR1 SGDLS and CDR2 YYNGEE. Written as DNA, the CDR3 is TGTGCCAGCAGCCCGCGTCAGGGGGCACCCGGGGAGCTGTTTTTT. This codes for CASSPRQGAPGELFF.

J is TRBJ1-1 and V is TRBV7-3; D not certain. Germline-derived CDR1 and CDR2 are SGHTA and FQGTGA. Trimming removed 8 bases from V and 6 bases from J, with 22 bases in between. The CDR3 totals 15 residues. The CDR3 bases are TGTGCCAGCCACTTACCAATTCGCCGGAGCGCTGAAGCTTTCTTT. Translated, it gives CASHLPIRRSAEAFF.

J is TRBJ2-4 and V is TRBV20-1; D is uncertain. The germline V gene has CDR1 DFQATT and CDR2 SNEGSKA (reference sequence). The CDR3 length is 17 residues. Between the trimmed V and J ends, which lost 3 bases and 1 base, there was a span of 19 bases. This chain's CDR3 is CSASAIKGTLAKNIQYF. The CDR3, as DNA: TGCAGTGCTAGTGCGATAAAAGGAACCCTTGCCAAAAACATTCAGTACTTC.

The chain has TRBV12-5 and TRBJ1-1; D gene unclear. The length of the CDR3 is 16 residues. Germline CDR1 LGHNT, CDR2 FRNRAP. Trimming stripped 0 bases from V and 6 bases from J, with 17 bases between. For the CDR3, the DNA is TGTGCTAGTGGTTTGGTCCTCACGGGAGGAGGGTCTGAAGCTTTCTTT. Protein: CASGLVLTGGGSEAFF.

This clonotype was seen many times. This chain links TRBV6-5 with TRBJ1-5, with a tentative D call TRBD1 (6 bases). CDR1 and CDR2 from the germline V gene are MNHEY and SVGAGI. This CDR3 is built from 16 residues. The germline V and J ends were trimmed by 6 bases and 6 bases, with 21 bases remaining between them. The CDR3 DNA sequence: TGTGCCAGCAGCCCTCGGGCAGGGGACGTCGGTCAGCCCCAGCATTTT. Protein: CASSPRAGDVGQPQHF.